This T cell receptor (beta chain) derives from a study of lung T cells in sarcoidosis with Löfgren's syndrome. TCRdb called the reads again in MiXCR, with one record for every CDR3 protein. The repertoire holds 20,000 or so distinct CDR3 sequences, with less than 25% as singletons. As concerns this clonotype: A much larger clonotype is one base distant, so this may be a read error.

Germline CDR1 is SGHRS and CDR2 is YFSETQ. CDR3 length: 12 amino acids. The source of this sequence is a human donor with sarcoidosis (Löfgren's syndrome or another form), or a control subject (not recorded which). This rearrangement joins TRBV5-1 to TRBJ2-7; D call uncertain. Sequencing was done on a sample of CD4+ T cells from PBMCs. The CDR3 sequence is CASGFPDYEQYF. The CDR3 DNA reads as TGCGCCAGCGGCTTCCCAGACTACGAGCAGTACTTC.